Presented here are 21 T cell receptor beta chains from one specimen sequenced in a study of T cell responses to AZD1222 COVID-19 vaccine. Some clones are missing from TCRdb's copy, which holds only in-frame ones; the method was immunoSEQ multiplex PCR. The top ten hold about 9.9% of the sample, which has 70,000 to 95,000 clones, about nine tenths seen once. The sequences come from peripheral blood, collected 28 days after the second AZD1222 dose. Source of these receptors: an adult who received the AZD1222 COVID-19 vaccine.

In its sample, this clone was seen a few times. The V and J genes are TRBV25-1 and TRBJ2-2; 7 bases are shared with TRBD1. The germline V gene encodes CDR1 MGHDK and CDR2 SYGVNS. The CDR3 consists of 15 residues. The V and J ends lost 6 bases and 2 bases, in that order; junction bases with no gene match: 6. The CDR3 region is CASRTTGVNTGELFF. CDR3 nucleotides: TGTGCCAGCAGGACCACAGGGGTAAACACCGGGGAGCTGTTTTTT.

This sequence joins TRBV5-1 and TRBJ1-4; 8 bases fit TRBD1. V lost 2 bases to trimming and J lost 7 bases; unmatched junction nucleotides: 4. The CDR3 contains 14 residues. In germline, CDR1 is SGHRS, CDR2 YFSETQ. Written as DNA, the CDR3 is TGCGCCAGCAGCTTCGGACAGGGCGGTGAAAAACTGTTTTTT. Its protein is CASSFGQGGEKLFF.

V gene TRBV10-1 combines with J gene TRBJ2-7; no firm D call. CDR3 length: 13 residues. Trimming removed 4 bases from V and 5 bases from J, with 12 bases in between. Germline V gene lookup returns CDR1 WNHNN and CDR2 SYGVQD (reference sequence). CDR3 sequence: CASSAGGADEQYF. The CDR3 coding sequence is TGCGCCAGCAGTGCGGGCGGTGCGGACGAGCAGTACTTC.

The chain combines TRBV18 with TRBJ1-1, with TRBD1 matching 8 bases. Germline CDR1 reads KGHSH; CDR2 reads LQKENI. This CDR3 is 14 amino acids long. J was trimmed by 5 bases and V by 4 bases; bases with no gene match: 6. CDR3 residues: CASSLRQGRTEAFF. The CDR3 coding sequence is TGTGCCAGCTCACTCAGACAGGGGCGGACTGAAGCTTTCTTT.

V and J are TRBV7-8 and TRBJ2-3, with 12 bases identical to TRBD1. J lost 3 bases, V lost 4 bases, and 8 bases had no gene match. Germline-derived CDR1 and CDR2 are SGHVS and FQNEAQ. The CDR3 covers 17 residues. The CDR3 sequence is CASSSPRDRGLTDTQYF. CDR3 coding DNA: TGTGCCAGCAGCTCCCCCAGGGACAGGGGGCTAACAGATACGCAGTATTTT.

The chain carries TRBV19 and TRBJ2-2; D gene unclear. Germline V CDR1 and CDR2: LNHDA, SQIVND (reference sequence). The CDR3 loop spans 14 amino acids. The V end lost 6 bases, the J end lost 2 bases, and 10 bases lay between the germline ends. CDR3 protein: CASRLGKNTGELFF. CDR3 DNA: TGTGCCAGTAGGTTAGGGAAAAACACCGGGGAGCTGTTTTTT.

The J gene is TRBJ1-4, the V gene TRBV29-1, with D perhaps TRBD1 (5 bases). The ends were cut back, 6 bases at V and 8 bases at J, with 13 bases in the middle. The CDR3 totals 12 residues. Germline values: CDR1 SQVTM, CDR2 ANQGSEA. The CDR3 nucleotides read TGCAGCGTCACGACAGTACGGGAAAAACTGTTTTTT. It is translated as CSVTTVREKLFF.

The chain has TRBV6-5 and TRBJ1-2, with D hard to call. CDR3 length: 13 residues. Trimming took off 9 bases at V and 0 bases at J, with 11 bases between the two ends. Looked up from germline, CDR1 is MNHEY and CDR2 is SVGAGI. The CDR3 sequence is CASRATTNYGYTF. The CDR3 coding sequence is TGTGCCAGTCGGGCGACAACTAACTATGGCTACACCTTC.

This rearrangement joins TRBV3-1 (or the pseudogene TRBV3-2) to TRBJ1-2; 7 bases fit TRBD1. The V segment lost 5 bases and the J segment 2 bases; nucleotides outside the gene matches: 11. The CDR3 is made up of 16 amino acids. CDR1 is LGHDT, CDR2 YNNKEL, per germline (reference sequence). The CDR3 loop reads CASSSMGTVANYGYTF. As DNA, the CDR3 is TGTGCCAGCAGCTCGATGGGGACAGTCGCCAACTATGGCTACACCTTC.

V usage is TRBV7-9 and J usage is TRBJ1-3, with no clear D. This CDR3 comprises 13 residues. Germline CDR1 reads SEHNR; CDR2 reads FQNEAQ (reference sequence). The ends were cut back, 1 base at V and 8 bases at J, with 9 bases in the middle. As DNA, the CDR3 is TGTGCCAGCAGCTTAGTGGCGGTGGACACCATATATTTT. The encoded protein is CASSLVAVDTIYF.

J is TRBJ2-7 and V is TRBV5-6; D not certain. V gave up 1 base and J gave up 6 bases, with 5 bases separating them. The germline V gene has CDR1 SGHDT and CDR2 YYEEEE. The CDR3 loop spans 11 amino acids. The CDR3 region is CASSLRVEQYF. The CDR3 nucleotides read TGTGCCAGCAGCTTGAGGGTCGAGCAGTACTTC.

The chain is built from TRBV27 and TRBJ2-6; no firm D call. The CDR3 runs 12 residues. Trimming removed 6 bases at V and 4 bases at J, with 4 bases between. In germline, CDR1 is MNHEY, CDR2 SMNVEV (reference sequence). CDR3 residues: CASSKGANVLTF. The DNA for the CDR3 is TGTGCCAGCAGCAAGGGGGCCAACGTCCTGACTTTC.

This chain links TRBV5-6 with TRBJ1-3, with no clear D. The germline V and J ends were trimmed by 0 bases and 3 bases, with 7 bases remaining between them. Per the germline V gene, CDR1 is SGHDT and CDR2 is YYEEEE. This CDR3 has 14 residues. CDR3 in amino acids: CASSLVVGGNTIYF. As DNA, the CDR3 is TGTGCCAGCAGCTTGGTTGTCGGTGGAAACACCATATATTTT.

The chain links TRBV18 to TRBJ2-1; D unclear. V lost 1 base and J lost 4, with 5 bases in between. The CDR3 sequence is 13 residues long. CDR1 is KGHSH and CDR2 is LQKENI in the germline V gene. CDR3 amino acids: CASSPQDYNEQFF. In DNA, the CDR3 is TGTGCCAGCTCACCACAGGATTACAATGAGCAGTTCTTC.

The chain recombines TRBV19 with TRBJ2-7, with 7 bases aligning to TRBD1. Trimming removed 5 bases from V and 1 base from J; junction bases left unmatched: 11. Germline V CDR1 and CDR2: LNHDA, SQIVND (reference sequence). The length of the CDR3 is 16 residues. The CDR3 spells CASSGPGQRGSYEQYF. The CDR3 region has the DNA TGTGCCAGTAGTGGCCCGGGACAGAGAGGATCCTACGAGCAGTACTTC.

The chain is built from TRBV7-8 and TRBJ2-7, with TRBD2 matching 8 bases. The CDR3 is 15 amino acids. Trimming cost V 1 base and J 6 bases; bases outside gene matches: 8. Germline loops: CDR1 SGHVS, CDR2 FQNEAQ. CDR3 residues: CASSLGLTSVGEQYF. CDR3 DNA sequence: TGTGCCAGCAGCTTAGGGTTGACTAGCGTTGGCGAGCAGTACTTC.

CDR3 region: CASSLGTTEYYGYTF. The CDR3 DNA reads as TGTGCCAGCAGCTTGGGGACGACAGAGTACTATGGCTACACCTTC. This chain links TRBV5-4 with TRBJ1-2, with D possibly TRBD1 on 5 matching bases. The CDR3 covers 15 residues. Germline V CDR1 and CDR2: SGHNT, YYREEE (reference sequence). V was pared by 0 bases and J by 3 bases, with 12 bases between.

This chain links TRBV6-1 with TRBJ1-2; 8 nucleotides agree with TRBD1. V shed 1 base and J 5 bases; nucleotides not matched to a gene: 6. Germline CDR1 is MNHNS and CDR2 is SASEGT. The CDR3 covers 15 residues. The CDR3 loop is CASSEGSGGRYGYTF. Here the CDR3 DNA reads TGTGCCAGCAGTGAAGGGTCAGGGGGCCGGTATGGCTACACCTTC.

CDR3 sequence (DNA): TGTGCCAGCAGTGAGGTCGACTACAATGAGCAGTTCTTC. Its translation is CASSEVDYNEQFF. The gene calls are TRBV6-4 and TRBJ2-1; D not resolved. The germline V gene has CDR1 MRHNA and CDR2 SNTAGT. CDR3 length equals 13 residues. Trimming removed 3 bases at V and 3 bases at J, with 6 bases between.

This clone was seen once. J is TRBJ1-4 and V is TRBV19; perhaps TRBD1 as D (6 bases). The CDR3 length is 16 residues. Germline CDR1 reads LNHDA; CDR2 reads SQIVND (reference sequence). The V end lost 5 bases, the J end lost 0 bases, and 13 bases lay between the germline ends. CDR3 in amino acids: CASSHGQSTTNEKLFF. CDR3 in DNA: TGTGCCAGTAGTCACGGACAGTCGACAACTAATGAAAAACTGTTTTTT.

As for this clone: The junction shows a germline mismatch at one end, possibly a read error. The chain employs TRBV2 and TRBJ2-2; 15 nucleotides match TRBD2. There are 16 residues in the CDR3. In germline, CDR1 is SNHLY, CDR2 FYNNEI. The DNA of the CDR3 is TGTGCCAGCAGAGAAGGACTAGCGGGGGGGACCGGGGAGCTGTTTTTT. Protein product: CASREGLAGGTGELFF.